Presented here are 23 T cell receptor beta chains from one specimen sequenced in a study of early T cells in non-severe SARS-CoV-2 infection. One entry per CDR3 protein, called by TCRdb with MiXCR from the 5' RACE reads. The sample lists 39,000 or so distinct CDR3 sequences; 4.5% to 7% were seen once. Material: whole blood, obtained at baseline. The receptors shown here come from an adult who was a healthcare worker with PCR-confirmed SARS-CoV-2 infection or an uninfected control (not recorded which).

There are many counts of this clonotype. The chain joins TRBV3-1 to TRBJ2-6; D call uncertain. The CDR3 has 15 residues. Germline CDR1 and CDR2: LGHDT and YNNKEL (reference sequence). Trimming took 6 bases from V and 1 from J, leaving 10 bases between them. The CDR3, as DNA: TGTGCCAGCAGGGACCGTGCATCTGGGGCCAACGTCCTGACTTTC. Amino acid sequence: CASRDRASGANVLTF.

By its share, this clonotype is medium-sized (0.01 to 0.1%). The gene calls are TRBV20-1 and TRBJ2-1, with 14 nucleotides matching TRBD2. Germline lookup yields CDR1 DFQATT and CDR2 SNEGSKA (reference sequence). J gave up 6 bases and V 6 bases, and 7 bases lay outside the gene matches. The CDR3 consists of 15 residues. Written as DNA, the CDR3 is TGCAGTGCAACCACCGGGACTAGCGGGAGCAATGAGCAGTTCTTC. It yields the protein CSATTGTSGSNEQFF.

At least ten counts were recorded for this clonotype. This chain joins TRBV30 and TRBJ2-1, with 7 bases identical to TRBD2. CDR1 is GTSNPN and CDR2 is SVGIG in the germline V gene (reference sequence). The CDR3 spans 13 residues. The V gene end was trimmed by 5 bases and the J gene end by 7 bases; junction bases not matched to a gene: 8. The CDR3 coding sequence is TGTGCCTGGGAGCGGGAAGGGCTAAATGAGCAGTTCTTC. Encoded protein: CAWEREGLNEQFF.

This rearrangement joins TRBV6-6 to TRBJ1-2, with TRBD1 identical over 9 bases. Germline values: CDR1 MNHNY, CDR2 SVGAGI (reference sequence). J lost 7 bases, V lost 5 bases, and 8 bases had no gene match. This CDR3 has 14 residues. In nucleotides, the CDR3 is TGTGCCAGCAGTCCCGGGACAGGGACCTCTGGCTACACCTTC. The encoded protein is CASSPGTGTSGYTF.

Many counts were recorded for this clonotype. The CDR3 loop reads CAISTGSNYEQYF. In nucleotides, the CDR3 is TGTGCCATCAGTACAGGGTCGAACTACGAGCAGTACTTC. This chain links TRBV10-3 with TRBJ2-7; D is perhaps TRBD1 (6 bases). The CDR3 loop spans 13 amino acids. The V gene lost 5 bases and the J gene lost 3 bases, with 11 bases spanning the gap. CDR1 and CDR2 from the germline V gene are ENHRY and SYGVKD.

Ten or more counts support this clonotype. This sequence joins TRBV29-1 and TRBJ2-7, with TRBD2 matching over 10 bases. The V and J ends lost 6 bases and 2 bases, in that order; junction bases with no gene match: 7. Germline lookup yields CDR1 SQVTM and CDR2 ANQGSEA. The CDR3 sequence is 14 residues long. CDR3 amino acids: CSVSRAGGTYEQYF. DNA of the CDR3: TGCAGCGTCTCCCGAGCGGGGGGGACCTACGAGCAGTACTTC.

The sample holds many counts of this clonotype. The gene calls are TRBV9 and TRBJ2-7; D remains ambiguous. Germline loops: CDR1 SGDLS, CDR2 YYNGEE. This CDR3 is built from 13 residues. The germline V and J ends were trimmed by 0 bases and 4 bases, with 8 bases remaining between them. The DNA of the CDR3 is TGTGCCAGCAGCGTAGCGGTGGGTTACGAGCAGTACTTC. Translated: CASSVAVGYEQYF.

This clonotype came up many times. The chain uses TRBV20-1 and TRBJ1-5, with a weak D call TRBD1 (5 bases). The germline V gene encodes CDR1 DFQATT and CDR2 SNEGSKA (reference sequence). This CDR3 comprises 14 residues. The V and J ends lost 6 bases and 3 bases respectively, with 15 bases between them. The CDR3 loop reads CSAWTQENNQPQHF. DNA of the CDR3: TGCAGTGCGTGGACACAAGAAAACAATCAGCCCCAGCATTTT.

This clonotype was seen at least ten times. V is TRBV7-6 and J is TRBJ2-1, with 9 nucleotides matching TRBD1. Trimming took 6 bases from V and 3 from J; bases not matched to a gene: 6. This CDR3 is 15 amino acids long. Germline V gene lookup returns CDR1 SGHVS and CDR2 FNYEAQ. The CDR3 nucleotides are TGTGCCAGCAGTAAAAGGACAGGGGTCTACAATGAGCAGTTCTTC. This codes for CASSKRTGVYNEQFF. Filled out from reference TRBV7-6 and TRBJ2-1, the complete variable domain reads GAGVSQSPRYKVTKRGQDVALRCDPISGHVSLYWYRQALGQGPEFLTYFNYEAQQDKSGLPNDRFSAERPEGSISTLTIQRTEQRDSAMYRCASSKRTGVYNEQFFGPGTRLTVL.

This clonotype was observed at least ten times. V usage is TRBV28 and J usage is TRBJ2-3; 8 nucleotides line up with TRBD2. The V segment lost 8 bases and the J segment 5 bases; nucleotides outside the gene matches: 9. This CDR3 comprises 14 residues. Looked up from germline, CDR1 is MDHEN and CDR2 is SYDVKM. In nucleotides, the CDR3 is TGTGCCAGCGGGGGGGCGGGAGGAGTAGATACGCAGTATTTT. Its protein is CASGGAGGVDTQYF.

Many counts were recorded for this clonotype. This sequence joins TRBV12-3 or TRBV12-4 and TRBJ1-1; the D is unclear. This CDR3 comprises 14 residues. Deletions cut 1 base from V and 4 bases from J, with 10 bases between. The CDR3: CASSLGLPATEAFF. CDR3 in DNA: TGTGCCAGCAGTTTAGGTCTGCCCGCCACTGAAGCTTTCTTT.

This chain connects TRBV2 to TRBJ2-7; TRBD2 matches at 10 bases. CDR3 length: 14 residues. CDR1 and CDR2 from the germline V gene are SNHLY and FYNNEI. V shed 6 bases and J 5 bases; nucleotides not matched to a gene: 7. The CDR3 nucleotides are TGTGCCAGCAGAACATGGCTAGCGGGAGACGAGCAGTACTTC. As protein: CASRTWLAGDEQYF.

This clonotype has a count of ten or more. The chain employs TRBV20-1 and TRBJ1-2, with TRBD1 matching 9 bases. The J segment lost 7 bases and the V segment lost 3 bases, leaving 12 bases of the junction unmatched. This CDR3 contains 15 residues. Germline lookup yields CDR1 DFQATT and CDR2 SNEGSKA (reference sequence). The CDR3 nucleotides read TGCAGTGCTAGGGTGCCGGGACAGGGAGGAGGTGGCTACACCTTC. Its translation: CSARVPGQGGGGYTF.

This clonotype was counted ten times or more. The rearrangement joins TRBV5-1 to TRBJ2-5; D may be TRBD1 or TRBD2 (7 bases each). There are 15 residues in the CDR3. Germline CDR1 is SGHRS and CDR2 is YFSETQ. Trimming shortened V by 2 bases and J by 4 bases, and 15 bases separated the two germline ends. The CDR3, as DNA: TGCGCCAGCAGCTTCAGGGGGGGCTCTCCAGAGACCCAGTACTTC. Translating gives CASSFRGGSPETQYF.

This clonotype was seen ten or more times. The CDR3 region is CSSPGGGSVGEQFF. The CDR3 nucleotides are TGCAGTTCGCCCGGCGGGGGGTCCGTAGGTGAGCAGTTCTTC. J is TRBJ2-1 and V is TRBV20-1, with TRBD2 matching over 8 bases. CDR3 length: 14 amino acids. The V segment lost 8 bases and the J segment 9 bases; nucleotides outside the gene matches: 15. Looked up from germline, CDR1 is DFQATT and CDR2 is SNEGSKA (reference sequence).

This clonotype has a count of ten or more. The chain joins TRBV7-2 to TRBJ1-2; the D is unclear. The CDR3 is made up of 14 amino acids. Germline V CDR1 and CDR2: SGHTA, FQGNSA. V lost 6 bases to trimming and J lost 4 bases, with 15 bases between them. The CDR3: CASSAPLGVYGYTF. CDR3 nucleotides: TGTGCCAGCAGTGCACCGTTGGGAGTCTATGGCTACACCTTC.

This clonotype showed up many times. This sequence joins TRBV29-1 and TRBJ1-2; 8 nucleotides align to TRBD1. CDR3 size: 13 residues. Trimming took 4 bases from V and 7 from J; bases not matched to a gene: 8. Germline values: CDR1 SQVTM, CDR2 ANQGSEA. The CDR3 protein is CSVAVQGAGGYTF. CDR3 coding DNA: TGCAGCGTTGCTGTGCAGGGGGCTGGTGGCTACACCTTC.

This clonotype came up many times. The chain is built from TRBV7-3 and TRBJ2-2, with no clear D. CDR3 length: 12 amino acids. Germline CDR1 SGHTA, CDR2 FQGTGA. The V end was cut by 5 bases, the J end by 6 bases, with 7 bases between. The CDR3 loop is CASSRHPGELFF. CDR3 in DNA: TGTGCCAGCAGCCGCCATCCCGGGGAGCTGTTTTTT.

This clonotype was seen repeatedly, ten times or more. The CDR3 reads CASSSRASGGADTQYF. The CDR3 nucleotides are TGTGCCAGCAGCTCGAGGGCTAGCGGGGGGGCAGATACGCAGTATTTT. This sequence joins TRBV5-4 and TRBJ2-3; 12 positions match TRBD2. Germline CDR1 reads SGHNT; CDR2 reads YYREEE (reference sequence). This CDR3 has 16 amino acids. J lost 4 bases, V lost 3 bases, and 6 bases had no gene match.

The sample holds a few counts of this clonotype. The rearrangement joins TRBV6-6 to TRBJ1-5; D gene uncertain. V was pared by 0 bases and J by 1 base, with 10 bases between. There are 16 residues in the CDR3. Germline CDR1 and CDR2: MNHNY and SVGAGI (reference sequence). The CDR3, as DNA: TGTGCCAGCAGTTACTCGATGGGCAGCAGCAATCAGCCCCAGCATTTT. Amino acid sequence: CASSYSMGSSNQPQHF.

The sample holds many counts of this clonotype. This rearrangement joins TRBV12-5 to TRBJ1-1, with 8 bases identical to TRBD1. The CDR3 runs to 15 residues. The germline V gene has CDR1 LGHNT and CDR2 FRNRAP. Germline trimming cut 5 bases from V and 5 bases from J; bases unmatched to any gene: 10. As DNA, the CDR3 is TGTGCTAGTGGTGTAACAGGGGGTGCATGGACTGAAGCTTTCTTT. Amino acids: CASGVTGGAWTEAFF.

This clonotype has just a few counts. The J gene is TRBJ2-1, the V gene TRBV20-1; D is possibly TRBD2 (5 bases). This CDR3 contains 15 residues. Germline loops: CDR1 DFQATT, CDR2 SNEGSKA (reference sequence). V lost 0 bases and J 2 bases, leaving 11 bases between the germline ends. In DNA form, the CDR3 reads TGCAGTGCTAGAGATCCGGGATCCCCCTACAATGAGCAGTTCTTC. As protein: CSARDPGSPYNEQFF.

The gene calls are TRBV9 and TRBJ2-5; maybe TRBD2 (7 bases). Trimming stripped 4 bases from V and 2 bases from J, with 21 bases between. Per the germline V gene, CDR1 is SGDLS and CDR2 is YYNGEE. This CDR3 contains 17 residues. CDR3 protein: CASSPRGGGPLQETQYF. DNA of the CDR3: TGTGCCAGCAGCCCCAGGGGCGGGGGACCTTTACAAGAGACCCAGTACTTC.